This T cell receptor (beta chain) was observed in a study of blood T cell repertoires in COVID-19. The overall study: Researchers got acute and convalescent COVID-19 samples from the United States, Italy and Spain. T cells, B-cell-depleted T cells, or PBMCs supplied cDNA or gDNA.

In the original analysis: How many nucleated cells were present was estimated from reference gene primer amplification. Clones were read by immunoSEQ multiplex PCR, and TCRdb kept only the in-frame ones, dropping some. Clone size and the V and J calls come from that table; the DNA yielded D and trimming. The sample has about 200,000 clones; 70% to 90% are singletons. This TCR was sampled from a man aged 60-69 years with active or convalescent COVID-19. Sequencing was performed on peripheral blood.

CDR3 coding DNA: TGTGCCAGCAGCCTACGGGGAAGTGTCGACTCTGGAAACACCATATATTTT. Amino acids: CASSLRGSVDSGNTIYF. The J gene is TRBJ1-3, the V gene TRBV11-3; D gene unclear. CDR1 and CDR2 (germline): SGHNT, YENEEA. This CDR3 is 17 amino acids long. Trimming shortened V by 5 bases and J by 0 bases, and 17 bases separated the two germline ends.